This TCR beta chain originates from a study of T cell repertoires in cytomegalovirus infection. Whole-study context: Both CMV infection and a matching HLA type were indicated by public TCR beta signatures. Findings and limits, study-wide: Frequencies of public TCR beta families were cumulated, and this identified carriers of CMV plus the relevant HLA. Clonotype analysis showed dominance of the ex vivo response by HLA-C-restricted CMV-specific TCR beta clonotypes.

This clonotype was found a few times. Its antigen is not known. TCRdb passed the reads through MiXCR, listing each CDR3 protein once. The sample holds fewer than 900,000 distinct CDR3 sequences, about 27% seen once. The CDR3 consists of 15 residues. V lost 3 bases to trimming and J lost 6 bases, with 16 bases between them. Germline lookup yields CDR1 SEHNR and CDR2 FQNEAQ (reference sequence). The sequence was obtained from a human donor in good health (CMV status not recorded). Some clones in this sample may be carry-over from other donors' samples. The chain employs TRBV7-9 and TRBJ2-3; TRBD2 is a possible D gene (6 bases). This sample comprised cultured CD8+ T cells from PBMCs, obtained from culture after CMV antigen stimulation. CDR3 amino acids: CASSFKGTPSDTQYF. The CDR3 DNA reads as TGTGCCAGCAGCTTTAAGGGGACTCCGTCGGATACGCAGTATTTT.